The 20 T cell receptor beta chains below were found in one sample sequenced in a study of a mutant IDH1 vaccine in newly diagnosed glioma. Specified time point: week 11, during vaccination. The investigators gave 300 ug of mutant IDH1 20-mer peptide in each vaccine dose, together with topical imiquimod. These receptors lack a known antigen. Produced via immunoSEQ multiplex PCR; TCRdb's table is partial and in-frame only. Of about 66,000 clones listed, 84% are singletons. The sample was PBMCs, taken from a glioma patient whose treatment included an IDH1 peptide vaccine. The source of these receptors is a woman aged 50 to 60 with glioma.

J is TRBJ2-1 and V is TRBV9; tentative D call: TRBD2 (6 bases). V shed 3 bases and J shed 8 bases, with 18 bases lying between them. Germline loops: CDR1 SGDLS, CDR2 YYNGEE. The CDR3 consists of 15 residues. The CDR3 region has the DNA TGTGCCAGCAGCGAGGGTATAGCGAGCGGGTATGAGCAGTTCTTC. This translates into CASSEGIASGYEQFF.

V usage is TRBV6-6 and J usage is TRBJ1-5, with D hard to call. Germline V gene sequence: CDR1 MNHNY, CDR2 SVGAGI (reference sequence). The CDR3 contains 14 residues. V was pared by 7 bases and J by 0 bases, with 10 bases between. The CDR3 region has the DNA TGTGCCAGCAAACCGGCGGGTAGCAATCAGCCCCAGCATTTT. As protein: CASKPAGSNQPQHF.

The table lists this clone with a few counts. The chain recombines TRBV6-1 with TRBJ1-4; no firm D call. This CDR3 comprises 13 residues. Germline V gene sequence: CDR1 MNHNS, CDR2 SASEGT. The V end was cut by 2 bases, the J end by 14 bases, with 15 bases between. Written as DNA, the CDR3 is TGTGCCAGCAGTGAAAGCGGGCGAATCAGGCTGTTTTTT. Its translation is CASSESGRIRLFF.

The chain links TRBV5-1 to TRBJ2-3; D is possibly TRBD2 (6 bases). V lost 4 bases and J lost 5, with 11 bases in between. This CDR3 has 13 amino acids. Germline CDR1 reads SGHRS; CDR2 reads YFSETQ. CDR3: CASSGEARDTQYF. The CDR3 DNA reads TGCGCCAGCAGCGGGGAGGCCAGAGATACGCAGTATTTT.

J is TRBJ2-2 and V is TRBV29-1, with a possible D match to TRBD1 (6 bases). The CDR3 is made up of 15 amino acids. Germline V lookup: CDR1 SQVTM, CDR2 ANQGSEA. The V end was cut by 7 bases, the J end by 4 bases, with 19 bases between. CDR3 nucleotide sequence: TGCAGCGCCCTCCCCCGGGACAAGATCACCGGGGAGCTGTTTTTT. Protein: CSALPRDKITGELFF.

The chain joins TRBV30 to TRBJ1-5; 9 bases map to TRBD1. The CDR3 runs to 15 residues. The junction had 3 bases not matched to a gene; V was cut back by 2 bases and J by 1 base. Germline values: CDR1 GTSNPN, CDR2 SVGIG (reference sequence). The CDR3 protein is CAWSTDRGSNQPQHF. DNA for the CDR3: TGTGCCTGGAGTACGGACAGGGGAAGCAATCAGCCCCAGCATTTT.

This clone was counted only a few times. This chain links TRBV5-4 with TRBJ1-1, with TRBD1 matching 11 bases. V shed 4 bases and J 4 bases; nucleotides not matched to a gene: 6. Germline loops: CDR1 SGHNT, CDR2 YYREEE (reference sequence). The CDR3 covers 15 residues. In DNA form, the CDR3 reads TGTGCCAGCAGCCCGACCGGGACAGGGGGCACTGAAGCTTTCTTT. Amino acids: CASSPTGTGGTEAFF.

This chain connects TRBV5-1 to TRBJ2-7; either TRBD1 or TRBD2 may supply D (5 bases each). The ends were cut back, 7 bases at V and 6 bases at J, with 23 bases in the middle. The CDR3 sequence is 15 residues long. Per the germline V gene, CDR1 is SGHRS and CDR2 is YFSETQ. CDR3 in amino acids: CASGSINSGLSEQYF. Here the CDR3 DNA reads TGCGCCAGCGGGAGTATTAATTCGGGGCTGAGCGAGCAGTACTTC. Supplemented by reference TRBV5-1 and TRBJ2-7, the full variable domain reads KAGVTQTPRYLIKTRGQQVTLSCSPISGHRSVSWYQQTPGQGLQFLFEYFSETQRNKGNFPGRFSGRQFSNSRSEMNVSTLELGDSALYLCASGSINSGLSEQYFGPGTRLTVT.

V gene TRBV30 combines with J gene TRBJ1-5; tentatively, D is TRBD1 (5 bases). The CDR3 totals 16 residues. The V gene's germline CDR1 is GTSNPN and CDR2 SVGIG (reference sequence). V was trimmed by 5 bases and J by 5 bases, leaving 22 bases between them. The chain's CDR3 is CAWDGTPNHGDQPQHF. The CDR3 DNA sequence: TGTGCCTGGGATGGGACGCCCAATCACGGTGATCAGCCCCAGCATTTT.

This clone was observed once. The V call is TRBV27, the J call TRBJ2-7; tentative D call: TRBD1 (7 bases). Trimming removed 5 bases from V and 1 base from J, with 12 bases in between. The CDR3 is made up of 14 amino acids. The V gene's germline CDR1 is MNHEY and CDR2 SMNVEV (reference sequence). The CDR3 here is CASSPQGGSYEQYF. CDR3 DNA sequence: TGTGCCAGCAGTCCGCAGGGGGGTTCCTACGAGCAGTACTTC.

The V and J genes are TRBV18 and TRBJ1-1; 9 nucleotides match TRBD1. This CDR3 is 16 amino acids long. V dropped 6 bases and J dropped 5; count of bases not matched to a gene: 13. Per germline, CDR1 KGHSH and CDR2 LQKENI. The CDR3 nucleotides read TGTGCCAGCTCTCAGGACAGGGGCCTAAGAAGAACTGAAGCTTTCTTT. This gives the protein CASSQDRGLRRTEAFF.

The chain recombines TRBV19 with TRBJ1-5, with TRBD1 matching 9 bases. There are 14 residues in the CDR3. The J segment lost 7 bases and the V segment lost 10 bases, leaving 11 bases of the junction unmatched. Germline CDR1 reads LNHDA; CDR2 reads SQIVND (reference sequence). Written as DNA, the CDR3 is TGTGCCACTAGAGATCGGGACAGGGTCCAGCCCCAGCATTTT. Its protein is CATRDRDRVQPQHF. Complete variable domain (other parts from reference TRBV19 and TRBJ1-5): DGGITQSPKYLFRKEGQNVTLSCEQNLNHDAMYWYRQDPGQGLRLIYYSQIVNDFQKGDIAEGYSVSREKKESFPLTVTSAQKNPTAFYLCATRDRDRVQPQHFGDGTRLSIL.

The chain uses TRBV10-2 and TRBJ2-7, with 14 nucleotides matching TRBD2. The V gene end was trimmed by 6 bases and the J gene end by 8 bases; junction bases not matched to a gene: 12. The germline V gene has CDR1 WSHSY and CDR2 SAAADI. The CDR3 runs to 16 residues. CDR3 residues: CASRKGPGTSGGQQYF. The DNA of the CDR3 is TGCGCCAGCAGGAAGGGCCCCGGGACTAGCGGGGGCCAGCAGTACTTC.

Comment on this clone: Other DNA sequences in the same sample also yield this CDR3. The genes are TRBV5-1 and TRBJ1-2; D uncertain. The CDR3 totals 13 residues. V was clipped by 0 bases and J by 5 bases, with 8 bases between them. CDR1 SGHRS and CDR2 YFSETQ come from the germline V gene. Here the CDR3 DNA reads TGCGCCAGCAGCTTGGCGCTGGGTTATGGCTACACCTTC. This translates into CASSLALGYGYTF.

For the CDR3, the DNA is TGTGCCAGTAGTATTCGTCCACAGGGGGCGAATCAGCCCCAGCATTTT. Amino acid sequence: CASSIRPQGANQPQHF. The rearrangement joins TRBV19 to TRBJ1-5, with 9 bases identical to TRBD1. The trim removed 3 bases at V and 4 bases at J, leaving 7 bases unmatched. Germline-derived CDR1 and CDR2 are LNHDA and SQIVND (reference sequence). The CDR3 length is 16 residues.

The chain combines TRBV2 with TRBJ2-7; 9 nucleotides agree with TRBD1. Germline values: CDR1 SNHLY, CDR2 FYNNEI. J lost 3 bases, V lost 6 bases, and 6 bases had no gene match. This CDR3 has 14 amino acids. The chain's CDR3 is CASRTGTGNYEQYF. The CDR3 DNA sequence: TGTGCCAGCAGGACAGGGACAGGGAACTACGAGCAGTACTTC.

The rearrangement uses TRBV19 and TRBJ2-5; 10 nucleotides align to TRBD1. CDR3 length equals 17 residues. V was clipped by 4 bases and J by 4 bases; unmatched bases: 12. Germline CDR1 LNHDA, CDR2 SQIVND (reference sequence). The CDR3 coding sequence is TGTGCCAGTAGTACACCGGGACAGGGGCCAAGAGGAGAGACCCAGTACTTC. Its protein is CASSTPGQGPRGETQYF.

The chain carries TRBV5-6 and TRBJ2-1; TRBD2 matches at 8 bases. The CDR3 is 16 amino acids. The junction had 5 bases not matched to a gene; V was cut back by 1 base and J by 2 bases. From germline, CDR1 is SGHDT and CDR2 YYEEEE. The CDR3 spells CASSLWSRGAYNEQFF. The DNA for the CDR3 is TGTGCCAGCAGCTTGTGGTCGCGGGGGGCCTACAATGAGCAGTTCTTC.

This chain joins TRBV4-1 and TRBJ2-5, with 11 bases identical to TRBD2. CDR1 and CDR2 (germline): MGHRA, YSYEKL. V was pared by 0 bases and J by 2 bases, with 5 bases of the junction left unmatched. The CDR3 extends over 17 amino acids. The CDR3 DNA follows: TGCGCCAGCAGCCAAGATTTAGCGGGGGGGGGTCAAGAGACCCAGTACTTC. This codes for CASSQDLAGGGQETQYF.

CDR3 amino acids: CASNKWDRANSPLHF. DNA for the CDR3: TGTGCCAGTAACAAATGGGACAGGGCTAATTCACCCCTCCACTTT. The gene calls are TRBV19 and TRBJ1-6, with 9 bases lining up with TRBD1. Germline V gene sequence: CDR1 LNHDA, CDR2 SQIVND (reference sequence). This CDR3 region has 15 residues. Trimming removed 7 bases from V and 6 bases from J; junction bases left unmatched: 7.